Below are 2 T cell receptor beta chains sequenced from a single sample in a study of cytomegalovirus exposure and HLA in healthy donors listed by TCRdb under 2017. The protocol used for the library was the immunoSEQ multiplex PCR assay. A mixture of 60 forward primers for TCR Vbeta segments and 13 reverse primers for TCR Jbeta segments was used in the multiplex PCR. TCRdb holds this immuneACCESS table with in-frame rearrangements only. Some clones are missing; in checked studies, unresolved V genes explain under half, and the rest has no known cause. This sample gives some 100,000 clones in total; approximately 71% of them show up just once. The top ten clonotypes cover more than 15% of the sample. Sequenced material: PBMCs. These receptor sequences come from a woman aged 18-30 years in good health and CMV-seropositive.

The gene calls are TRBV27 and TRBJ2-3; possibly TRBD1 for D (6 bases). This CDR3 contains 15 residues. Trimming cost V 2 bases and J 4 bases, with 13 bases left between them. Germline V gene sequence: CDR1 MNHEY, CDR2 SMNVEV (reference sequence). Written as DNA, the CDR3 is TGTGCCAGCAGTTTAGAGAGACAGGTCCCAGATACGCAGTATTTT. The encoded protein is CASSLERQVPDTQYF.

The chain links TRBV7-8 to TRBJ2-1, with 8 positions matching TRBD2. The ends lost 1 base at V and 2 bases at J; junction bases unmatched: 4. The CDR3 runs 16 residues. Germline-derived CDR1 and CDR2 are SGHVS and FQNEAQ. Here the CDR3 DNA reads TGTGCCAGCAGCTTAGGCCGGGGGGGGACCTACAATGAGCAGTTCTTC. Its translation is CASSLGRGGTYNEQFF.